This T cell receptor (beta chain) was documented in a study of cytomegalovirus exposure and HLA in healthy donors. Overall study results and limits: In vitro testing confirmed a few CMV-associated chains as specific for CMV antigens.

Profiling relied on immunoSEQ multiplex PCR, and the TCRdb table lists in-frame clones only, not all of them. Seen here are under 50,000 clones, 90% to 95% observed once, and the top ten hold approximately 8%. Comments on this clone: Its target is not known.

From the roughly 120-subject validation cohort, which was separate from the roughly 680-subject first cohort, the donors were drawn. V trimming: 7 bases; J trimming: 9 bases; junction bases outside the gene matches: 12. The CDR3 sequence is 14 residues long. The germline V gene encodes CDR1 LNHDA and CDR2 SQIVND (reference sequence). The TCR was taken from a young woman in good health and CMV-seropositive. What was sequenced was PBMCs. V gene TRBV19 combines with J gene TRBJ1-1; the match to TRBD1 covers 9 bases. The CDR3 sequence: CASIQTGQGAQAFF. CDR3 DNA: TGTGCCAGTATCCAAACGGGACAGGGAGCACAAGCTTTCTTT.